A selection of T cell receptor beta chains follows, all from one sample in a study of shared clonotypes between healthy human individuals. Method: immunoSEQ multiplex PCR; TCRdb's copy keeps in-frame clones and lacks some. The sample lists about 680,000 clones, about 90% occurring once. Sequencing was carried out using naive CD8+ T cells sorted from blood. These receptors were taken from a man aged 30 to 39 in good health. Each CDR3 is given with its conserved first and last residue. A D gene is named only where the DNA matches it firmly. Size values are once, few and many counts, or a class for expanded clones, and some rows have none.

TRBJ2-7,TRBD1,once,TRBV5-6,TGTGCCAGCAGCTTAGGACAGGGAAGCGAGCAGTACTTC,CASSLGQGSEQYF
TRBJ2-7,TRBD1,-,TRBV29-1,TGCAGCGTTGAGGCCCGGCAGGGGGCCCTCTACGAGCAGTACTTC,CSVEARQGALYEQYF
TRBJ2-7,TRBD2,-,TRBV7-9,TGTGCCAGCAGCAGCCAGACTAGCCCCTACGAGCAGTACTTC,CASSSQTSPYEQYF
TRBJ2-1,-,-,TRBV5-6,TGTGCCAGCAGCTTGGAACTAGTGGTTAATGAGCAGTTCTTC,CASSLELVVNEQFF
TRBJ2-1,-,-,TRBV7-5,TGTGCCAGAAGCTTAGCGCTGGCTAGCGGGAGGGCCAGGGCAGGGAACTCCTACAATGAGCAGTTCTTC,CARSLALASGRARAGNSYNEQFF
TRBJ2-2,-,-,TRBV14,TGTGCCAGCAGCCAGTTGGGGACCCGAGACACCGGGGAGCTGTTTTTT,CASSQLGTRDTGELFF
TRBJ1-4,TRBD1,-,TRBV6-5,TGTGCCAGCAGTTTCGGACAGGGGGCCTGGGAAAAACTGTTTTTT,CASSFGQGAWEKLFF
TRBJ1-4,-,-,TRBV6-5,TGTGCCAGCAGGGGTAGGAATGAAAAACTGTTTTTT,CASRGRNEKLFF
TRBJ2-1,TRBD2,-,TRBV7-9,TGTGCCAGCAGCGGGGAGGGGCTTACTGAGCAGTTCTTC,CASSGEGLTEQFF
TRBJ2-5,-,-,TRBV6-6,TGTGCCAGCAGTTACTGGTGGGAAAAAGAGACCCAGTACTTC,CASSYWWEKETQYF
TRBJ2-7,TRBD1,-,TRBV9,TGTGCCAGCAGCGTAGGTGAGGGGGCGATCTACGAGCAGTACTTC,CASSVGEGAIYEQYF
TRBJ2-5,-,-,TRBV7-9,TGTGCCAGCAGCTTAGACGCGTACCAAGAGACCCAGTACTTC,CASSLDAYQETQYF
TRBJ2-1,-,-,TRBV29-1,TGCAGCGTTGAAGAAGGGGAATCCTACAATGAGCAGTTCTTC,CSVEEGESYNEQFF
TRBJ2-1,TRBD2,-,TRBV6-5,TGTGCCAGCAGTTACCCTACTAGCGGGAGGCGTGAGCAGTTCTTC,CASSYPTSGRREQFF
TRBJ2-7,-,-,TRBV2,TGTGCCAGCAGGGGACGTTACTACGAGCAGTACTTC,CASRGRYYEQYF
TRBJ1-1,-,-,TRBV4-2,TGTGCCAGCAGCCAAAAGGTCAACACTGAAGCTTTCTTT,CASSQKVNTEAFF
TRBJ2-7,-,-,TRBV4-3,TGCGCCAGCAGTTGGGCCGGTTCCTACGAGCAGTACTTC,CASSWAGSYEQYF
TRBJ2-7,-,-,TRBV4-1,TGCGCCAGCAGCCAAGATAAACTGGACTACGAGCAGTACTTC,CASSQDKLDYEQYF
TRBJ1-5,TRBD1,few,TRBV6-6,TGTGCCAGCCGACACGACAGGGAGAGACAGCCCCAGCATTTT,CASRHDRERQPQHF
TRBJ2-7,TRBD2,-,TRBV13,TGTGCCAGCAGCTCCGGGACTAGCGGGAGGGGCGAGCAGTACTTC,CASSSGTSGRGEQYF
TRBJ2-7,-,-,TRBV5-1,TGCGCCAGCAGCTTGGAGCAGGGGACCTACGAGCAGTACTTC,CASSLEQGTYEQYF
TRBJ2-7,-,-,TRBV11-2,TGTGCCAGCAGCTCAACTGACAGACCCTACGAGCAGTACTTC,CASSSTDRPYEQYF
TRBJ2-5,TRBD2,-,TRBV7-9,TGTGCCAGCAGCCCCGACGCCGGGACTAGCGGGAGTAGAAGGGAGACCCAGTACTTC,CASSPDAGTSGSRRETQYF
TRBJ1-5,-,-,TRBV11-3,TGTGCCAGCAGCTACACAGGGTCCAGGAATCAGCCCCAGCATTTT,CASSYTGSRNQPQHF
TRBJ2-3,TRBD1,-,TRBV29-1,TGCAGCGTTGAATTCCCTGACAGGGTGCCCACAGATACGCAGTATTTT,CSVEFPDRVPTDTQYF
TRBJ2-3,TRBD2,-,TRBV7-9,TGTGCCAGCAGCACAAGACCTCCACCGGGACTATCCTTCTATACGCAGTATTTT,CASSTRPPPGLSFYTQYF
TRBJ2-5,-,-,TRBV15,TGTGCCACCAGCGCCATGAGGACCCAAGAGACCCAGTACTTC,CATSAMRTQETQYF
TRBJ2-1,TRBD1,-,TRBV9,TGTGCCAGCAGCGTCGACAGGGGCAGTTTGAACTCCTACAATGAGCAGTTCTTC,CASSVDRGSLNSYNEQFF
TRBJ2-1,TRBD2,-,TRBV28,TGTGCCAGCAGTTTAGCGGGGGGGTCCAATGAGCAGTTCTTC,CASSLAGGSNEQFF
TRBJ2-7,-,-,TRBV19,TGTGCCAGTAGTCTGGGACTTCCTTACGAGCAGTACTTC,CASSLGLPYEQYF
TRBJ1-1,TRBD1,-,TRBV19,TGTGCCAGTAGTATAGCAGGGGGCATCTTCACTGAAGCTTTCTTT,CASSIAGGIFTEAFF
TRBJ2-2,TRBD2,-,TRBV9,TGTGCCAGCAGCGTAGCTACGGGGGGACTAGCGGTCGCGAACACCGGGGAGCTGTTTTTT,CASSVATGGLAVANTGELFF
TRBJ1-2,-,-,TRBV5-1,TGCGCCAGCAGCTTGGGCCGGGGCCTGGGGGGCTACACCTTC,CASSLGRGLGGYTF
TRBJ2-1,-,-,TRBV7-3,TGTGCCAGCAGCCTCCCAGAGGCGACACACCGTAATGAGCAGTTCTTC,CASSLPEATHRNEQFF
TRBJ2-7,-,once,TRBV27,TGTGCCAGCAGTTTGACAGTTGCCTACGAGCAGTACTTC,CASSLTVAYEQYF